These 19 T cell receptor beta chains were all obtained from the same sample, sequenced in a study of T cells in Graves' hyperthyroidism and ophthalmopathy. It was RNA transcripts that yielded the amplified TCR beta CDR3 regions. Primed by the HTBI set, a first-round RT-PCR was run on the TCR CDR3. A single record per CDR3 protein comes from TCRdb applying MiXCR to the multiplex PCR reads. The repertoire holds under 550,000 distinct CDR3 sequences, with roughly 13% as singletons. Specimen: blood. The receptors shown here come from a woman aged 18-30 years with Graves' hyperthyroidism.

This clonotype was counted between two and nine times. The chain employs TRBV11-1 and TRBJ1-4; 7 bases fit TRBD1. CDR1 is SGHAT and CDR2 is FQDESV in the germline V gene (reference sequence). This CDR3 has 15 amino acids. The V segment lost 4 bases and the J segment 4 bases; nucleotides outside the gene matches: 6. CDR3 DNA: TGTGCCAGCAGCTCGTCCGGGACAGTTAATGAAAAACTGTTTTTT. Protein product: CASSSSGTVNEKLFF.

This clonotype showed up many times. The V call is TRBV18, the J call TRBJ2-5; D is unclear. This CDR3 has 12 amino acids. Trimming took off 2 bases at V and 4 bases at J, with 5 bases between the two ends. The germline V gene has CDR1 KGHSH and CDR2 LQKENI. The CDR3 is CASSPGRETQYF. CDR3 DNA: TGTGCCAGCTCACCAGGACGAGAGACCCAGTACTTC.

About this clonotype itself: In this CDR3 the conserved last residue, phenylalanine or tryptophan, is missing, so a read error is likely. The chain has TRBV3-1 and TRBJ1-1; 7 bases are shared with TRBD1. Germline V gene lookup returns CDR1 LGHDT and CDR2 YNNKEL (reference sequence). V shed 3 bases and J 5 bases; nucleotides not matched to a gene: 12. This CDR3 has 16 residues. The CDR3 DNA reads TGTGCCAGCAGCCACCTCGGGGGACAGCATACGACTGAAGCTTTCCTT. Its translation: CASSHLGGQHTTEAFL.

This chain uses TRBV11-2 with TRBJ2-2; D call uncertain. The CDR3 consists of 15 residues. Trimming took off 1 base at V and 0 bases at J, with 6 bases between the two ends. CDR1 and CDR2 (germline): SGHAT, FQNNGV. Written as DNA, the CDR3 is TGTGCCAGCAGCTTAGGGGTCTCGAACACCGGGGAGCTGTTTTTT. It encodes CASSLGVSNTGELFF.

This clonotype was seen at least ten times. CDR3 in DNA: TGTGCCAGCAGGAGTACAGCGGCAGATACGCAGTATTTT. Protein product: CASRSTAADTQYF. J is TRBJ2-3 and V is TRBV12-3 or TRBV12-4, with TRBD2 as a possible D gene (5 bases). The length of the CDR3 is 13 residues. V lost 6 bases, J lost 4 bases, and 11 bases lay in between.

This clonotype has a count of ten or more. This chain joins TRBV30 and TRBJ2-2; D gene ambiguous. Trimming removed 3 bases at V and 0 bases at J, with 8 bases between. From germline, CDR1 is GTSNPN and CDR2 SVGIG (reference sequence). This CDR3 spans 14 amino acids. The CDR3 spells CAWRGNANTGELFF. The CDR3 DNA follows: TGTGCCTGGAGGGGAAACGCGAACACCGGGGAGCTGTTTTTT.

The V and J genes are TRBV6-2 or TRBV6-3 and TRBJ1-2; 8 nucleotides match TRBD1. Germline loops: CDR1 MNHEY, CDR2 SVGEGT. V lost 4 bases, J lost 5 bases, and 6 bases stayed unmatched. The CDR3 consists of 14 residues. CDR3 nucleotide sequence: TGTGCCAGCAGTTCCGGGACAGGAAGATATGGCTACACCTTC. Translated, it gives CASSSGTGRYGYTF.

This clonotype came up many times. J is TRBJ1-1 and V is TRBV20-1; D perhaps matches TRBD1 (5 bases). Deletions cut 5 bases from V and 4 bases from J, with 20 bases between. The germline V gene has CDR1 DFQATT and CDR2 SNEGSKA (reference sequence). There are 15 residues in the CDR3. CDR3 bases: TGCAGTGCTGCCGTTCCCGGTCAGGGTTTCACTGAAGCTTTCTTT. It codes for CSAAVPGQGFTEAFF.

Ten or more counts support this clonotype. The chain carries TRBV28 and TRBJ2-7; TRBD2 agrees at 13 bases. This CDR3 spans 16 amino acids. The V gene end was trimmed by 2 bases and the J gene end by 5 bases; junction bases not matched to a gene: 6. The V gene's germline CDR1 is MDHEN and CDR2 SYDVKM. CDR3 region: CASSLVGTSGTNEQYF. CDR3 DNA: TGTGCCAGCAGTTTAGTAGGGACTAGCGGGACCAACGAGCAGTACTTC.

Ten or more counts support this clonotype. The chain links TRBV28 to TRBJ1-1; 10 bases align to TRBD1. The CDR3 has 15 residues. CDR1 is MDHEN, CDR2 SYDVKM, per germline. Germline trimming cut 5 bases from V and 5 bases from J; bases unmatched to any gene: 8. The CDR3 bases are TGTGCCAGCAGTGATCCGGGACAGGGGAGAACTGAAGCTTTCTTT. Translating it yields CASSDPGQGRTEAFF.

Comments on this clonotype: A much larger clone differs by one base, so this may be a read error. The V call is TRBV7-8, the J call TRBJ2-5; 10 bases match TRBD2. CDR1 and CDR2 (germline): SGHVS, FQNEAQ. This CDR3 region has 16 residues. This CDR3 reads CASCTMGLAYQETHYF. The CDR3 DNA reads as TGTGCCAGCTGCACCATGGGACTAGCGTACCAAGAGACCCACTACTTC.

This chain uses TRBV6-2 or TRBV6-3 with TRBJ1-5; D remains unclear. The CDR3 runs to 13 residues. V dropped 6 bases and J dropped 7 bases, with 13 bases sitting between them. CDR1 is MNHEY and CDR2 is SVGEGT in the germline V gene. Here the CDR3 DNA reads TGTGCCAGCAGCCGCTGGACGAAACAGCCCCAGCATTTT. Translated, it gives CASSRWTKQPQHF.

Of note for this clonotype: This may come from a read error, since a much larger clone is one base off. The rearrangement links TRBV5-1 to TRBJ2-2; maybe TRBD2 (5 bases). CDR1 is SGHRS and CDR2 is YFSETQ in the germline V gene. This CDR3 contains 15 residues. Trimming stripped 3 bases from V and 9 bases from J, with 18 bases between. This chain's CDR3 is CASSYEGTTTRELFF. The CDR3 DNA is TGCGCCAGCAGCTACGAGGGTACAACGACCAGGGAGCTGTTTTTT.

Ten or more counts support this clonotype. The chain is built from TRBV5-1 and TRBJ2-3; the D gene is possibly TRBD2 (5 bases). This CDR3 spans 14 amino acids. In germline, CDR1 is SGHRS, CDR2 YFSETQ. Trimming took 0 bases from V and 1 from J, leaving 6 bases between them. The CDR3 DNA follows: TGCGCCAGCAGCTTGGAGGAGGGCACAGATACGCAGTATTTT. Its translation is CASSLEEGTDTQYF.

This clonotype has ten or more counts. The rearrangement links TRBV20-1 to TRBJ1-5, with D possibly matching TRBD1 (6 bases). This CDR3 is built from 13 residues. The V end was cut by 3 bases, the J end by 4 bases, with 10 bases between. From germline, CDR1 is DFQATT and CDR2 SNEGSKA (reference sequence). Written as DNA, the CDR3 is TGCAGTGCTAGTAACCAGGGGAATCAGCCCCAGCATTTT. Translated, it gives CSASNQGNQPQHF.

This clonotype was counted at least ten times. The chain links TRBV7-8 to TRBJ1-1, with 8 bases that match TRBD1. The CDR3 loop spans 14 amino acids. Trimming at V came to 6 bases and at J to 3 bases, leaving 6 bases not matched to a gene. CDR1 SGHVS and CDR2 FQNEAQ come from the germline V gene. CDR3 nucleotide sequence: TGTGCCAGCAGTTCTACAGGGGGTGACACTGAAGCTTTCTTT. This sequence encodes CASSSTGGDTEAFF. The variable domain in full, completed from reference TRBV7-8 and TRBJ1-1, reads GAGVSQSPRYKVAKRGQDVALRCDPISGHVSLFWYQQALGQGPEFLTYFQNEAQLDKSGLPSDRFFAERPEGSVSTLKIQRTQQEDSAVYLCASSSTGGDTEAFFGQGTRLTVV.

This clonotype has just a few counts. The chain is built from TRBV7-9 and TRBJ2-1; 14 nucleotides match TRBD2. The CDR3 totals 18 residues. The V gene end was trimmed by 5 bases and the J gene end by 1 base; junction bases not matched to a gene: 7. Germline values: CDR1 SEHNR, CDR2 FQNEAQ (reference sequence). CDR3 sequence (DNA): TGTGCCAGCAGCCCAGGACTAGCGGGAGGTAGTTCCTACAATGAGCAGTTCTTC. It translates to CASSPGLAGGSSYNEQFF.

The chain recombines TRBV12-3 or TRBV12-4 with TRBJ1-3; D is possibly TRBD1 (5 bases). Trimming pared 3 bases from V and 1 base from J, leaving 10 bases between. This CDR3 contains 15 residues. CDR3 sequence: CASSFDSLSGNTIYF. The CDR3 DNA follows: TGTGCCAGCAGTTTTGACAGCCTGTCTGGAAACACCATATATTTT.

This clonotype showed up just a few times. This chain links TRBV5-8 with TRBJ1-6, with D possibly TRBD1 on 5 matching bases. V gave up 4 bases and J gave up 4 bases, with 15 bases separating them. This CDR3 spans 16 amino acids. Germline V lookup: CDR1 SGHTS, CDR2 YDEGEE. CDR3 sequence reads: CASSTRDRLYNSPLHF. The CDR3 DNA sequence: TGTGCCAGCAGCACCAGGGACCGACTGTATAATTCACCCCTCCACTTT.